This T cell receptor (beta chain) derives from a study of spatial heterogeneity in lung cancer. Across the study: There were 72 donors, all of them untreated patients with early-stage non-small cell lung cancer. Available follow-up PBMC samples, collected a median of roughly 2 years post-resection, were sequenced. Overall study findings and caveats: Detection of ubiquitous tumor TCRs in blood was higher at resection than follow-up.

TCRdb independently ran MiXCR on the 5' RACE reads; one entry per CDR3 protein. The sample has approximately 43,000 distinct CDR3 sequences, about 11% seen once. In its sample, this clonotype was seen many times. The antigen remains undetermined. Looked up from germline, CDR1 is MDHEN and CDR2 is SYDVKM. The J segment lost 7 bases and the V segment lost 5 bases, leaving 5 bases of the junction unmatched. This CDR3 has 15 amino acids. The time point here: blood at routine non-recurrence follow-up after resection. The clonotype was recovered from a female donor with early-stage non-small cell lung cancer. The rearrangement uses TRBV28 and TRBJ1-6; 10 positions match TRBD1. This specimen was PBMCs, taken at follow-up. As DNA, the CDR3 is TGTGCCAGCAGTGGGACAGGGGATCGGAATTCACCCCTCCACTTT. Amino acid sequence: CASSGTGDRNSPLHF. Combining the CDR3 with reference TRBV28 and TRBJ1-6 gives the whole variable domain DVKVTQSSRYLVKRTGEKVFLECVQDMDHENMFWYRQDPGLGLRLIYFSYDVKMKEKGDIPEGYSVSREKKERFSLILESASTNQTSMYLCASSGTGDRNSPLHFGNGTRLTVT.